The source of this TCR delta chain is a study of delta chains in infants with herpesvirus infections. TCR cDNA was made from PBMC RNA with gamma- and delta-chain-specific primers. TCRdb reanalysed the RT-PCR reads with CATT. The sample carries several hundred delta-chain clones, about 30% recorded once. For this clone: This likely traces to a read error, being one base from a far larger clone.

Looked up from germline, CDR1 is TSWWSYY and CDR2 is QGS. CDR3 size: 16 residues. The sample in question was peripheral blood, obtained at time point 2 of longitudinal follow-up. The chain recombines TRDV1 with TRDJ1; the D gene is possibly TRDD3 (6 bases). The sequence was collected from a human donor who was a Ugandan infant, either HIV-exposed or HIV-unexposed (not recorded which). CDR3 nucleotide sequence: TGTGCTCCTGGGGTAGCCTGGCCTCCCTCGGACACTAAACTCATCTTT. It specifies CAPGVAWPPSDTKLIF.